Listed below are T cell receptor beta chains from one sample, sequenced in a study of blood T cell repertoires in COVID-19. Libraries were prepared by immunoSEQ multiplex PCR; TCRdb keeps only in-frame clonotypes and omits some of them. This sample has around 130,000 clones; approximately 77% occur once, and the top ten carry around 18%. Sequences were obtained from peripheral blood. These receptor sequences come from a man older than 75 with acute or convalescent COVID-19. Each CDR3 is given with its conserved first and last residue. A D gene is named only where the DNA matches it firmly. Clone size is shown for a subset of rows, as once, few, many or a class of expanded clone.

>.|.|TRBJ1-5|TRBV4-3
CASSPEGGVNQPQHF
TGCGCCAGCAGCCCGGAGGGCGGTGTCAATCAGCCCCAGCATTTT
>.|.|TRBJ1-1|TRBV7-6
CASSLRMANTEAFF
TGTGCCAGCAGCCTCAGGATGGCCAACACTGAAGCTTTCTTT
>TRBD1|.|TRBJ2-7|TRBV29-1
CSVALTGLGNEQYF
TGCAGCGTAGCTCTGACAGGGCTAGGAAACGAGCAGTACTTC
>TRBD1|few|TRBJ1-4|TRBV19
CASSRDTGALNEKLFF
TGTGCCAGTAGCCGCGATACAGGGGCCCTTAATGAAAAACTGTTTTTT
>.|few|TRBJ1-2|TRBV3-1/TRBV3-2
CASSAPGEGYTF
TGTGCCAGCAGCGCCCCAGGGGAAGGCTACACCTTC
>.|few|TRBJ1-3|TRBV30
CAWNRQLSGNTIYF
TGTGCCTGGAATCGACAGCTCTCTGGAAACACCATATATTTT
>TRBD2|once|TRBJ2-5|TRBV10-3
CAISGRLAGVLGETQYF
TGTGCCATCAGCGGAAGACTAGCGGGAGTTCTTGGGGAGACCCAGTACTTC
>TRBD2|.|TRBJ2-1|TRBV5-1
CASSLTLAGNYNEQFF
TGCGCCAGCAGCTTGACTCTAGCGGGGAACTACAATGAGCAGTTCTTC
>.|.|TRBJ2-3|TRBV2
CASSLQLTSTDTQYF
TGTGCCAGCAGCCTACAGCTTACTAGCACAGATACGCAGTATTTT
>.|few|TRBJ1-4|TRBV9
CASSVGAVATNEKLFF
TGTGCCAGCAGCGTCGGTGCGGTTGCGACTAATGAAAAACTGTTTTTT
>TRBD1|.|TRBJ1-6|TRBV5-1
CASSYQGQGVSGNSPLHF
TGCGCCAGCAGCTATCAGGGACAGGGTGTAAGTGGCAATTCACCCCTCCACTTT
>.|.|TRBJ1-1|TRBV7-9
CASSPPTDKSEAFF
TGTGCCAGCAGCCCTCCGACCGACAAGTCTGAAGCTTTCTTT
>TRBD1|few|TRBJ2-7|TRBV7-9
CASSPQQGFEQYF
TGTGCCAGCAGCCCCCAACAGGGGTTCGAGCAGTACTTC
>.|once|TRBJ2-5|TRBV30
CAWSPSETQYF
TGTGCCTGGAGCCCTTCAGAGACCCAGTACTTC
>.|.|TRBJ1-1|TRBV12-3/TRBV12-4
CASCWAGRAEAFF
TGTGCCAGCTGCTGGGCGGGAAGGGCTGAAGCTTTCTTT
>.|.|TRBJ2-3|TRBV6-6
CASRERRATAQYF
TGTGCCAGCAGAGAGAGGAGGGCTACGGCGCAGTATTTT
>.|.|TRBJ1-2|TRBV5-4
CASSLPPGQANYGYTF
TGTGCCAGCAGCTTGCCGCCGGGACAAGCTAACTATGGCTACACCTTC
>TRBD1|once|TRBJ2-1|TRBV7-8
CASSSTRTGSYNEQFF
TGTGCCAGCAGCTCAACTCGGACAGGGTCCTACAATGAGCAGTTCTTC
>.|.|TRBJ1-1|TRBV29-1
CSAAGQRQAPNTEAFF
TGCAGCGCTGCAGGCCAAAGACAGGCCCCGAACACTGAAGCTTTCTTT
>TRBD2|.|TRBJ2-3|TRBV5-1
CASSRAGGLTDTQYF
TGCGCCAGCAGCCGCGCGGGGGGGTTAACAGATACGCAGTATTTT
>TRBD1|.|TRBJ2-5|TRBV19
CASSDGTGGWETQYF
TGTGCCAGTAGTGATGGGACAGGGGGCTGGGAGACCCAGTACTTC
>.|.|TRBJ2-3|TRBV5-6
CASSSLRLETTDTQYF
TGTGCCAGCAGCTCCCTTCGACTGGAAACCACAGATACGCAGTATTTT
>TRBD1|.|TRBJ1-2|TRBV2
CASRPQQGAGGYTF
TGTGCCAGCAGGCCCCAACAGGGGGCAGGGGGCTACACCTTC
>.|.|TRBJ1-1|TRBV2
CASSGRASGTEAFF
TGTGCCAGCAGTGGGAGGGCCTCAGGCACTGAAGCTTTCTTT
>TRBD1|few|TRBJ2-1|TRBV27
CASSRGTGGQFF
TGTGCCAGCAGTAGGGGGACAGGGGGGCAGTTCTTC
>TRBD2|.|TRBJ2-1|TRBV7-3
CASSSGLADNEQFF
TGTGCCAGCAGCTCGGGACTAGCGGACAATGAGCAGTTCTTC
>.|once|TRBJ1-1|TRBV3-1/TRBV3-2
CASSQSGREGKAFF
TGTGCCAGCAGCCAATCGGGTAGGGAGGGGAAGGCTTTCTTT
>.|.|TRBJ2-2|TRBV2
CASLAGNFNGELFF
TGTGCCAGCTTGGCAGGGAATTTTAACGGGGAGCTGTTTTTT
>TRBD1|many|TRBJ1-5|TRBV2
CASTNRGGQPQHF
TGTGCCAGCACAAACAGGGGCGGACAGCCCCAGCATTTT
>TRBD2|few|TRBJ2-1|TRBV9
CASSVGASGGPYNEQFF
TGTGCCAGCAGCGTAGGGGCTAGCGGGGGCCCCTACAATGAGCAGTTCTTC
>.|.|TRBJ1-6|TRBV5-5
CASSLDRANSPLHF
TGTGCCAGCAGCTTGGACAGGGCTAATTCACCCCTCCACTTT
>TRBD2|.|TRBJ2-5|TRBV27
CASSTNTPGLATIETQYF
TGTGCCAGCAGTACTAATACCCCCGGACTAGCCACAATTGAGACCCAGTACTTC
>TRBD1|few|TRBJ2-2|TRBV7-2
CASSPDRGRTGELFF
TGTGCCAGCAGCCCGGACAGGGGGCGCACCGGGGAGCTGTTTTTT
>.|few|TRBJ1-1|TRBV7-4
CASSLILWQGTSLNTEAFF
TGTGCCAGCAGCTTAATCTTGTGGCAGGGTACCTCCCTGAACACTGAAGCTTTCTTT
>TRBD1|.|TRBJ1-4|TRBV5-1
CASSLGQGENEKLFF
TGCGCCAGCAGCCTAGGACAGGGGGAAAATGAAAAACTGTTTTTT
>.|.|TRBJ2-1|TRBV4-2
CASSPEQGNYNEQFF
TGTGCCAGCAGCCCGGAACAGGGAAATTACAATGAGCAGTTCTTC
>TRBD2|.|TRBJ2-4|TRBV19
CASRIGGGAKNIQYF
TGTGCCAGTAGGATAGGCGGGGGAGCCAAAAACATTCAGTACTTC
>TRBD1|.|TRBJ1-2|TRBV19
CASSPGTGSGYTF
TGTGCCAGTAGCCCCGGGACAGGGTCTGGCTACACCTTC
>.|.|TRBJ2-5|TRBV5-1
CASSLATEETQYF
TGCGCCAGCAGCTTGGCGACAGAAGAGACCCAGTACTTC
>.|.|TRBJ1-5|TRBV28
CASSLTRRGNQPQHF
TGTGCCAGCAGTTTGACCAGGAGGGGCAATCAGCCCCAGCATTTT
>.|.|TRBJ2-2|TRBV27
CANQNTGELFF
TGTGCCAATCAGAACACCGGGGAGCTGTTTTTT
>TRBD1|.|TRBJ1-1|TRBV7-2
CASSPGQRTTEAFF
TGTGCCAGCAGCCCGGGACAGAGAACCACTGAAGCTTTCTTT
>.|.|TRBJ2-5|TRBV27
CASSSTGVRTQYF
TGTGCCAGCAGTTCGACCGGGGTTAGGACCCAGTACTTC
>.|.|TRBJ1-2|TRBV11-2
CASSPSGLAGYTF
TGTGCCAGCAGCCCGAGTGGGCTCGCGGGCTACACCTTC
>.|.|TRBJ1-4|TRBV19
CASSIVGATNEKLFF
TGTGCCAGTAGTATAGTAGGAGCAACTAATGAAAAACTGTTTTTT
>TRBD2|.|TRBJ2-3|TRBV9
CASSVEGLSTDTQYF
TGTGCCAGCAGCGTAGAGGGACTAAGCACAGATACGCAGTATTTT
>.|.|TRBJ1-1|TRBV28
CASSLSQNTEAFF
TGTGCCAGCAGTTTATCCCAGAACACTGAAGCTTTCTTT